Listed here are 18 T cell receptor beta chains from one sample, sequenced in a study of cytomegalovirus exposure and HLA in healthy donors. Primers included in the PCR were 60 Vbeta and 13 Jbeta primers. The table came from immunoSEQ multiplex PCR; TCRdb's copy has only in-frame clones and leaves some out. Among tens of thousands of clones, 65% to 80% were seen once, and the ten largest hold roughly an eighth. Sample: PBMCs. Receptor source: a male donor in good health and CMV-seropositive.

A note on this clone: Germline and junction disagree at one end, which may indicate a read error. The chain joins TRBV7-9 to TRBJ2-7; 13 bases match TRBD2. Germline V gene data show CDR1 as SEHNR and CDR2 as FQNEAQ (reference sequence). This CDR3 comprises 15 residues. The CDR3 spells CSSSLGTSGVYEQYF. As DNA, the CDR3 is TGTTCCAGCAGCCTCGGGACTAGCGGGGTTTACGAGCAGTACTTC. The complete variable domain, with remaining parts taken from reference TRBV7-9 and TRBJ2-7, reads DTGVSQNPRHKITKRGQNVTFRCDPISEHNRLYWYRQTLGQGPEFLTYFQNEAQLEKSRLLSDRFSAERPKGSFSTLEIQRTEQGDSAMYLCSSSLGTSGVYEQYFGPGTRLTVT.

The CDR3 sequence is CASSPKRGEGDIQYF. For the CDR3, the DNA is TGTGCCAGCAGCCCTAAAAGGGGAGAGGGGGACATTCAGTACTTC. The chain couples TRBV5-6 to TRBJ2-4; a possible D gene is TRBD1 (6 bases). CDR3 size: 15 residues. The germline CDR1 and CDR2 sequences are SGHDT and YYEEEE. V lost 4 bases to trimming and J lost 8 bases, with 19 bases between them. The whole variable domain, filled in from reference TRBV5-6 and TRBJ2-4, reads DAGVTQSPTHLIKTRGQQVTLRCSPKSGHDTVSWYQQALGQGPQFIFQYYEEEERQRGNFPDRFSGHQFPNYSSELNVNALLLGDSALYLCASSPKRGEGDIQYFGAGTRLSVL.

The chain uses TRBV13 and TRBJ1-5; 7 nucleotides match TRBD1. From germline, CDR1 is PRHDT and CDR2 FYEKMQ (reference sequence). Trimming cost V 5 bases and J 0 bases; bases outside gene matches: 1. The CDR3 length is 14 residues. The CDR3 sequence: CASSQGDSNQPQHF. For the CDR3, the DNA is TGTGCCAGCAGCCAGGGGGATAGCAATCAGCCCCAGCATTTT.

The chain joins TRBV7-9 to TRBJ1-6; 7 bases align to TRBD1. From germline, CDR1 is SEHNR and CDR2 FQNEAQ (reference sequence). CDR3 length equals 15 residues. V trimming: 1 base; J trimming: 11 bases; junction bases outside the gene matches: 8. The chain's CDR3 is CASSLEGGTSAPLHF. In DNA, the CDR3 is TGTGCCAGCAGCTTAGAAGGGGGCACTTCGGCACCCCTCCACTTT.

The CDR3 loop reads CASRLRRTSGRSSYNEQFF. The CDR3 nucleotides are TGTGCCAGCAGGCTTAGGAGGACTAGCGGGAGGAGCTCCTACAATGAGCAGTTCTTC. The rearrangement uses TRBV7-2 and TRBJ2-1, with 14 positions matching TRBD2. Trimming at V came to 6 bases and at J to 0 bases, leaving 10 bases not matched to a gene. In germline, CDR1 is SGHTA, CDR2 FQGNSA. This CDR3 has 19 residues.

The chain employs TRBV6-1 and TRBJ2-7, with 8 bases identical to TRBD2. The junction had 2 bases not matched to a gene; V was cut back by 5 bases and J by 5 bases. This CDR3 region has 12 residues. The V gene's germline CDR1 is MNHNS and CDR2 SASEGT. The CDR3 coding sequence is TGTGCCAGCAGTACTAGCGGCAACGAGCAGTACTTC. Translation gives CASSTSGNEQYF.

The rearrangement links TRBV28 to TRBJ2-3, with 7 bases identical to TRBD1. With 6 bases clipped from V and 4 bases from J, the junction kept 10 bases outside the gene matches. The CDR3 runs 15 residues. CDR1 is MDHEN, CDR2 SYDVKM, per germline. CDR3 loop: CASRLIGGLSDTQYF. As DNA, the CDR3 is TGTGCCAGCAGGTTAATAGGGGGCTTGTCAGATACGCAGTATTTT. Variable domain in full (rest from reference TRBV28 and TRBJ2-3): DVKVTQSSRYLVKRTGEKVFLECVQDMDHENMFWYRQDPGLGLRLIYFSYDVKMKEKGDIPEGYSVSREKKERFSLILESASTNQTSMYLCASRLIGGLSDTQYFGPGTRLTVL.

This clone has a single count. The chain couples TRBV4-1 to TRBJ2-2; possible D gene TRBD1, 5 bases. The V and J ends lost 2 bases and 0 bases respectively, with 13 bases between them. The germline CDR1 and CDR2 sequences are MGHRA and YSYEKL. The CDR3 has 17 residues. The CDR3 loop reads CASSQWGIPTNTGELFF. CDR3 DNA: TGCGCCAGCAGCCAATGGGGCATTCCAACGAACACCGGGGAGCTGTTTTTT.

This clone was detected a few times. The chain employs TRBV5-1 and TRBJ2-6, with D possibly TRBD2 on 6 matching bases. This CDR3 region has 16 residues. V lost 7 bases, J lost 0 bases, and 14 bases lay in between. From germline, CDR1 is SGHRS and CDR2 YFSETQ. As DNA, the CDR3 is TGCGCCAGCCGTGAAGGAGGGACCTCTGGGGCCAACGTCCTGACTTTC. This translates into CASREGGTSGANVLTF.

V gene TRBV7-7 combines with J gene TRBJ2-2; a possible D gene is TRBD1 (5 bases). V lost 1 base to trimming and J lost 1 base, with 7 bases between them. This CDR3 contains 15 residues. Germline V CDR1 and CDR2: SSHAT, FNYEAQ (reference sequence). This CDR3 is CASSLVQGNTGELFF. The CDR3 DNA reads as TGTGCCAGCAGCTTAGTTCAGGGGAACACCGGGGAGCTGTTTTTT.

The J gene is TRBJ2-1, the V gene TRBV7-2; 10 bases agree with TRBD2. Germline assignment: CDR1 SGHTA and CDR2 FQGNSA. CDR3 length: 15 amino acids. V lost 1 base and J lost 8; bases outside the gene matches: 5. The CDR3 region is CASSLEIAGGYEQFF. The CDR3 region has the DNA TGTGCCAGCAGCTTAGAAATAGCGGGGGGATATGAGCAGTTCTTC.

This clone has just one count. The gene calls are TRBV5-1 and TRBJ2-2; 8 bases line up with TRBD1. V dropped 3 bases and J dropped 1; count of bases not matched to a gene: 5. The CDR3 spans 16 residues. CDR1 is SGHRS, CDR2 YFSETQ, per germline. CDR3 in amino acids: CASSYSDRGNTGELFF. DNA of the CDR3: TGCGCCAGCAGCTATAGCGACAGGGGGAACACCGGGGAGCTGTTTTTT. Together with reference TRBV5-1 and TRBJ2-2, the CDR3 gives the full variable domain: KAGVTQTPRYLIKTRGQQVTLSCSPISGHRSVSWYQQTPGQGLQFLFEYFSETQRNKGNFPGRFSGRQFSNSRSEMNVSTLELGDSALYLCASSYSDRGNTGELFFGEGSRLTVL.

V usage is TRBV11-1 and J usage is TRBJ1-1, with TRBD1 identical over 7 bases. V shed 5 bases, J shed 1 base, and the junction held 4 bases outside the gene matches. The CDR3 contains 14 residues. Germline values: CDR1 SGHAT, CDR2 FQDESV (reference sequence). The CDR3: CASSQDRTNTEAFF. As DNA, the CDR3 is TGTGCCAGCAGCCAGGACAGGACGAACACTGAAGCTTTCTTT.

The V and J genes are TRBV7-7 and TRBJ2-5; D gene unclear. This CDR3 is 12 amino acids long. Trimming left V 11 bases short and J 2 bases short, with 12 bases between. CDR1 SSHAT and CDR2 FNYEAQ come from the germline V gene (reference sequence). CDR3 bases: TGTGCCCTACTGGCGGATCAAGAGACCCAGTACTTC. This sequence encodes CALLADQETQYF.

In regard to this clone: Germline and junction disagree at one end, which may indicate a read error. This chain connects TRBV7-9 to TRBJ1-2; maybe TRBD1 (5 bases). This CDR3 region has 12 residues. Germline V CDR1 and CDR2: SEHNR, FQNEAQ (reference sequence). The CDR3: CSSSPRGDGYTF. In nucleotides, the CDR3 is TGTTCCAGCAGCCCACGGGGGGATGGCTACACCTTC.

The CDR3: CASSRLAGVYNEQFF. The CDR3 nucleotides are TGTGCCAGTAGTAGATTAGCGGGAGTCTACAATGAGCAGTTCTTC. The chain links TRBV19 to TRBJ2-1, with 9 bases that match TRBD2. The CDR3 is made up of 15 amino acids. Per germline, CDR1 LNHDA and CDR2 SQIVND (reference sequence). With V trimmed by 4 bases and J by 3 bases, 4 bases remained unmatched.

The genes are TRBV4-1 and TRBJ1-6, with 7 bases aligning to TRBD1. Unmatched junction bases numbered 6, after V lost 0 bases and J lost 10 bases. This CDR3 spans 15 amino acids. Per germline, CDR1 MGHRA and CDR2 YSYEKL. The CDR3 protein is CASSQDPAGGSPLHF. The CDR3 DNA reads as TGCGCCAGCAGCCAAGACCCGGCAGGGGGATCACCCCTCCACTTT.

The gene calls are TRBV29-1 and TRBJ2-4; 13 nucleotides match TRBD2. The CDR3 contains 15 residues. The trim removed 3 bases at V and 8 bases at J, leaving 7 bases unmatched. Per the germline V gene, CDR1 is SQVTM and CDR2 is ANQGSEA. The CDR3 loop reads CSVDDRTSGSYIQYF. CDR3 nucleotide sequence: TGCAGCGTTGACGATAGGACTAGCGGGAGTTACATTCAGTACTTC.